The 27 T cell receptor beta chains reported below all come from one sample, sequenced in a study of T-cell memory formation after mild COVID-19. TCRdb re-called the 5' RACE reads with MiXCR, one entry per CDR3 protein. The sample lists 450,000 to 700,000 distinct CDR3 sequences, more than 15% occurring once. The sequencing input was PBMCs or a T cell subset sorted from them (not recorded which). Receptors were obtained from an adult woman who had mild COVID-19 (a few samples of this study predate the infection). Cell type and time point are not known.

This chain joins TRBV7-9 and TRBJ2-3; tentatively, D is TRBD2 (5 bases). V was pared by 1 base and J by 4 bases, with 12 bases between. The CDR3 totals 15 residues. Germline values: CDR1 SEHNR, CDR2 FQNEAQ (reference sequence). The CDR3 DNA is TGTGCCAGCAGCTTAGATGGTAGCGTCGCAGATACGCAGTATTTT. It is translated as CASSLDGSVADTQYF.

This clonotype was seen only a few times. This chain links TRBV5-1 with TRBJ2-2, with a weak D call TRBD1 (6 bases). CDR3 size: 15 residues. Per the germline V gene, CDR1 is SGHRS and CDR2 is YFSETQ. Trimming pared 4 bases from V and 5 bases from J, leaving 15 bases between. CDR3 in amino acids: CASSPGDTGTGELFF. In nucleotides, the CDR3 is TGCGCCAGCAGCCCCGGGGACACCGGAACCGGGGAGCTGTTTTTT.

This clonotype was picked up a small number of times. The gene calls are TRBV5-1 and TRBJ2-1; 7 nucleotides match TRBD1. V lost 0 bases, J lost 7 bases, and 10 bases stayed unmatched. CDR3 length: 16 amino acids. Germline lookup yields CDR1 SGHRS and CDR2 YFSETQ. The CDR3 DNA follows: TGCGCCAGCAGCTTGGTAGCTGGCCCCAGGGGGAATGAGCAGTTCTTC. Its protein is CASSLVAGPRGNEQFF.

This clonotype has a handful of counts. The CDR3 bases are TGTGCCAGCAGCCGCGCGGGGACTTTTCACGAGCAGTACTTC. Protein sequence: CASSRAGTFHEQYF. The V gene is TRBV7-9, the J gene TRBJ2-7, with D possibly matching TRBD2 (6 bases). Germline loops: CDR1 SEHNR, CDR2 FQNEAQ (reference sequence). This CDR3 region has 14 residues. V lost 5 bases, J lost 5 bases, and 16 bases lay in between.

The V and J genes are TRBV24-1 and TRBJ2-6; 7 positions agree with TRBD1. Trimming at V came to 10 bases and at J to 4 bases, leaving 3 bases not matched to a gene. Germline loops: CDR1 KGHDR, CDR2 SFDVKD. The CDR3 spans 13 residues. CDR3 sequence: CATQGPGANVLTF. CDR3 coding DNA: TGTGCCACACAGGGGCCCGGGGCCAACGTCCTGACTTTC.

J is TRBJ2-3 and V is TRBV10-3; the D gene is possibly TRBD2 (5 bases). The CDR3 loop spans 11 amino acids. V lost 10 bases and J 6 bases, leaving 11 bases between the germline ends. In germline, CDR1 is ENHRY, CDR2 SYGVKD. CDR3 coding DNA: TGTGCCACCCGGGGTTTGGATACGCAGTATTTT. Protein sequence: CATRGLDTQYF.

The chain uses TRBV4-2 and TRBJ2-1; 7 bases map to TRBD2. Per germline, CDR1 LGHNA and CDR2 YNFKEQ. V shed 4 bases and J 6 bases; nucleotides not matched to a gene: 3. This CDR3 contains 13 residues. Here the CDR3 reads CASSLGTINEQFF. The CDR3 DNA is TGTGCCAGCAGCCTTGGGACTATCAATGAGCAGTTCTTC.

This clonotype appeared a few times. The chain recombines TRBV19 with TRBJ2-7, with D hard to call. Germline CDR1 and CDR2: LNHDA and SQIVND (reference sequence). CDR3 size: 12 residues. V lost 4 bases, J lost 4 bases, and 8 bases lay in between. CDR3 bases: TGTGCCAGTAGTAATTTGGGGTACGAGCAGTACTTC. Translated, it gives CASSNLGYEQYF.

This clonotype appeared a few times. The chain employs TRBV19 and TRBJ1-1; weak D call: TRBD1 (6 bases). This CDR3 is built from 13 residues. With 6 bases removed from V and 5 bases from J, the gap between germline ends came to 13 bases. Per the germline V gene, CDR1 is LNHDA and CDR2 is SQIVND (reference sequence). The CDR3 reads CASRQGSWTEAFF. In nucleotides, the CDR3 is TGTGCCAGTAGACAGGGTTCGTGGACTGAAGCTTTCTTT.

The rearrangement joins TRBV5-1 to TRBJ2-7; the match to TRBD1 covers 8 bases. The CDR3 length is 13 residues. CDR1 is SGHRS, CDR2 YFSETQ, per germline. J was trimmed by 0 bases and V by 5 bases; bases with no gene match: 1. CDR3 in DNA: TGCGCCAGCAGTGGACAGGGCTCCTACGAGCAGTACTTC. It specifies CASSGQGSYEQYF.

This clonotype showed up many times. The genes are TRBV20-1 and TRBJ2-7, with 10 nucleotides matching TRBD2. The CDR3 covers 14 residues. The V segment lost 3 bases and the J segment 2 bases; nucleotides outside the gene matches: 4. Germline values: CDR1 DFQATT, CDR2 SNEGSKA (reference sequence). The CDR3 DNA is TGCAGTGCTAGGTCGCTAGCGGGGGCCTACGAGCAGTACTTC. It translates to CSARSLAGAYEQYF.

This clonotype was counted at least ten times. The chain joins TRBV12-3 or TRBV12-4 to TRBJ2-5, with 11 bases identical to TRBD2. The CDR3 extends over 15 amino acids. V lost 3 bases and J lost 3; bases outside the gene matches: 3. This CDR3 reads CASSLGTSGEETQYF. The CDR3 DNA reads as TGTGCCAGCAGTTTGGGGACTAGCGGAGAAGAGACCCAGTACTTC.

The chain combines TRBV30 with TRBJ2-1, with 10 bases that match TRBD2. The germline V gene has CDR1 GTSNPN and CDR2 SVGIG (reference sequence). Losses at the gene ends were 2 bases for V and 8 bases for J; bases not matched to a gene: 6. There are 14 residues in the CDR3. DNA for the CDR3: TGTGCCTGGAGTAGAGTAGCGGGAGGCGATGAGCAGTTCTTC. Its protein product is CAWSRVAGGDEQFF.

This clonotype has ten or more counts. The CDR3 DNA is TGTGCCAGCAGCTTCAGTGAGAGCAATCAGCCCCAGCATTTT. Translating gives CASSFSESNQPQHF. V is TRBV7-9 and J is TRBJ1-5; no definite D call. This CDR3 has 14 residues. Trimming cost V 3 bases and J 1 base, with 7 bases left between them. Germline-derived CDR1 and CDR2 are SEHNR and FQNEAQ (reference sequence).

The rearrangement links TRBV15 to TRBJ2-3; a weak D match, TRBD2 (9 bases). V lost 5 bases and J lost 5, with 29 bases in between. Germline assignment: CDR1 LNHNV and CDR2 YYDKDF (reference sequence). There are 19 residues in the CDR3. CDR3 DNA sequence: TGTGCCACCAGCGGGCGACCCTGGACAGGGACTAGCCCAGGAGATACGCAGTATTTT. The encoded protein is CATSGRPWTGTSPGDTQYF.

The table lists this clonotype with many counts. This chain connects TRBV5-1 to TRBJ2-3; D is possibly TRBD2 (5 bases). V lost 3 bases and J lost 2, with 13 bases in between. This CDR3 region has 15 residues. Germline lookup yields CDR1 SGHRS and CDR2 YFSETQ. CDR3 sequence (DNA): TGCGCCAGCAGCTGGTGGCTAGCCGACACAGATACGCAGTATTTT. It specifies CASSWWLADTDTQYF.

This clonotype was detected a few times. The gene calls are TRBV6-5 and TRBJ2-7; 12 bases match TRBD2. The germline gives CDR1 MNHEY, CDR2 SVGAGI. The CDR3 consists of 15 residues. V shed 6 bases and J 7 bases; nucleotides not matched to a gene: 10. This CDR3 is CASSRASGRAVEQYF. The CDR3 bases are TGTGCCAGCAGCCGCGCTAGCGGGAGGGCCGTAGAGCAGTACTTC.

This clonotype was counted between two and nine times. The chain employs TRBV25-1 and TRBJ1-2; D remains ambiguous. CDR1 is MGHDK, CDR2 SYGVNS, per germline. V lost 6 bases, J lost 5 bases, and 13 bases lay in between. The CDR3 consists of 13 residues. CDR3 DNA sequence: TGTGCCAGCAGGGGCCAAGAGGTGTATGGCTACACCTTC. Amino acid sequence: CASRGQEVYGYTF.

V usage is TRBV7-2 and J usage is TRBJ2-7; 12 positions match TRBD2. This CDR3 has 16 residues. The V gene end was trimmed by 5 bases and the J gene end by 2 bases; junction bases not matched to a gene: 7. The V gene's germline CDR1 is SGHTA and CDR2 FQGNSA. CDR3 sequence: CASSPTSGRTPYEQYF. CDR3 coding DNA: TGTGCCAGCAGCCCAACTAGCGGGAGGACCCCCTACGAGCAGTACTTC.

The J gene is TRBJ2-1, the V gene TRBV27, with a tentative D call TRBD2 (5 bases). Per germline, CDR1 MNHEY and CDR2 SMNVEV (reference sequence). The CDR3 spans 13 residues. The CDR3 region has the DNA TGTGCTACAGTGGACTCTTTGGGGTATGAGCAGTTCTTC. This codes for CATVDSLGYEQFF.

This clonotype was observed a handful of times. This sequence joins TRBV7-8 and TRBJ1-4; D gene uncertain. CDR3 length: 13 residues. Per the germline V gene, CDR1 is SGHVS and CDR2 is FQNEAQ. The V end lost 4 bases, the J end lost 11 bases, and 14 bases lay between the germline ends. The CDR3 sequence: CASSSLPGGKLFF. For the CDR3, the DNA is TGTGCCAGCAGCTCGTTACCGGGAGGGAAACTGTTTTTT.

In its sample, this clonotype was seen many times. The chain recombines TRBV5-1 with TRBJ2-1; D is uncertain. The germline V gene encodes CDR1 SGHRS and CDR2 YFSETQ. Trimming left V 0 bases short and J 1 base short, with 2 bases between. This CDR3 is 13 amino acids long. For the CDR3, the DNA is TGCGCCAGCAGCTTGGAGTCCTACAATGAGCAGTTCTTC. Amino acid sequence: CASSLESYNEQFF.

This clonotype appeared a few times. The chain carries TRBV20-1 and TRBJ2-3; D is unresolved. CDR3 length: 15 residues. The germline V gene encodes CDR1 DFQATT and CDR2 SNEGSKA (reference sequence). V shed 3 bases and J shed 0 bases, with 13 bases lying between them. CDR3 nucleotide sequence: TGCAGTGCTAGTCGGCGGCTCCTAAGCACAGATACGCAGTATTTT. Encoded protein: CSASRRLLSTDTQYF.

This clonotype has more than one count but fewer than ten. The V gene is TRBV19, the J gene TRBJ2-2, with D perhaps matching TRBD1 or TRBD2 (5 bases each). This CDR3 spans 15 amino acids. The V end lost 9 bases, the J end lost 5 bases, and 19 bases lay between the germline ends. CDR1 and CDR2 from the germline V gene are LNHDA and SQIVND (reference sequence). CDR3: CASREAGRITGELFF. DNA for the CDR3: TGTGCCAGCCGGGAAGCAGGGCGTATTACCGGGGAGCTGTTTTTT. Full variable domain (rest looked up from reference TRBV19 and TRBJ2-2): DGGITQSPKYLFRKEGQNVTLSCEQNLNHDAMYWYRQDPGQGLRLIYYSQIVNDFQKGDIAEGYSVSREKKESFPLTVTSAQKNPTAFYLCASREAGRITGELFFGEGSRLTVL.

The rearrangement links TRBV7-9 to TRBJ1-2, with D unclear. Looked up from germline, CDR1 is SEHNR and CDR2 is FQNEAQ (reference sequence). V was clipped by 5 bases and J by 7 bases, with 14 bases between them. This CDR3 contains 13 residues. The CDR3 loop reads CASSGKGYPGYTF. The CDR3 DNA sequence: TGTGCCAGCAGCGGGAAGGGCTACCCTGGCTACACCTTC.

This clonotype showed up just a few times. The genes are TRBV15 and TRBJ2-5; 11 bases match TRBD2. With 3 bases clipped from V and 2 bases from J, the junction kept 5 bases outside the gene matches. CDR3 size: 16 residues. Germline assignment: CDR1 LNHNV and CDR2 YYDKDF (reference sequence). The CDR3 bases are TGTGCCACCAGCAGCCGACTAGCGGGGATACAAGAGACCCAGTACTTC. This sequence encodes CATSSRLAGIQETQYF.

The CDR3 DNA sequence: TGCAGTGCTAGAGATCCGGGAACTGGAAACACCATATATTTT. Its protein is CSARDPGTGNTIYF. The V and J genes are TRBV20-1 and TRBJ1-3; D is uncertain. The V gene lost 0 bases and the J gene lost 2 bases, with 8 bases spanning the gap. The CDR3 consists of 14 residues. The germline gives CDR1 DFQATT, CDR2 SNEGSKA (reference sequence).